This record looks at one T cell receptor (beta chain) sequence and its context. Its target is not known. The sample belongs to a study of cytomegalovirus exposure and HLA in healthy donors. In the study overall: Findings of an earlier analysis included roughly 110 million unique TCR beta sequences from around 180 million T cells. HLA-typed donors contributed around 82 million unique TCRs, which were held in an early data release.

Vbeta (60) and Jbeta (13) primers were used in the PCR. Produced via immunoSEQ multiplex PCR; TCRdb's table is partial and in-frame only. The data contain around 77,000 clones, about 80% of them seen just once; the ten biggest clones take up roughly 3.5%. General study findings and limits: V- and J-gene trimming in TCR beta was tied to a missense DCLRE1C variant by an analysis performed later. Serostatus for CMV was the only available immune exposure information.

There are 13 residues in the CDR3. CDR1 is SNHLY, CDR2 FYNNEI, per germline. V lost 4 bases and J lost 5, with 9 bases in between. This chain links TRBV2 with TRBJ1-5; D is undetermined. The sequence was collected from a man aged 35-49 years in good health and CMV-seronegative. The specimen was PBMCs. CDR3 DNA sequence: TGTGCCAGCAGTGTTGACGGAGATCAGCCCCAGCATTTT. It encodes CASSVDGDQPQHF.